Reported below is one T cell receptor beta chain. Its antigen is undetermined. This entry is derived from a study of Ad26.COV2.S vaccination and SARS-CoV-2 variants. Whole-study context: Participants got Ad26.COV2.S intramuscularly, once or twice 56 days apart. Study results and limitations: Individuals receiving vaccine had higher spike-specific TCR breadth than placebo recipients did.

The CDR3 runs to 13 residues. Looked up from germline, CDR1 is MNHEY and CDR2 is SMNVEV (reference sequence). V gave up 3 bases and J gave up 8 bases, with 13 bases separating them. The treatment denotes: some 20 received Ad26.COV2.S at low or high dose, single or two shots; 5 received placebo; per-sample allocation not given. Sampling took place 63 days after the first vaccine or placebo injection. Immunization relied on an Ad26 vector, which expressed Wuhan-strain SARS-CoV-2 spike. TCRdb's table, derived via immunoSEQ multiplex PCR, lists solely in-frame clones and lacks some. Altogether around 420,000 clones are present, around 89% being singletons, with the ten largest covering roughly 4%.

Material: peripheral blood, obtained in a trial of Ad26.COV2.S vaccine versus placebo. V is TRBV27 and J is TRBJ1-2; D possibly corresponds to TRBD1 (5 bases). This TCR was sampled from a person aged 18 to 65 who received the Ad26.COV2.S COVID-19 vaccine or a placebo. The CDR3 loop reads CASSFGGARGYTF. CDR3 sequence (DNA): TGTGCCAGCAGTTTTGGAGGGGCGAGGGGCTACACCTTC.